Sequencing of this T cell receptor beta chain was carried out in a study of graft-versus-host responses after intestinal transplantation. In the study overall: Once they had received anti-thymocyte globulin induction, all recipients took tacrolimus and steroids for approximately three years.

A single count supports this clone. Its antigen is still unknown. This CDR3 has 17 amino acids. Germline V gives CDR1 LGHNA, CDR2 YNFKEQ. The V end lost 1 base, the J end lost 2 bases, and 14 bases lay between the germline ends. The method was immunoSEQ multiplex PCR; TCRdb's version includes in-frame clones alone and lacks a portion of them. The sample holds 45,000 to 65,000 clones; around 93% are singletons and the top ten take around 0.4%. Points from the study as a whole: Early after transplant, HvG clones declined as circulating GvH clones peaked. Across patients carrying graft-donor T cell macrochimerism, allografts held high graft-versus-host to host-versus-graft clonal ratios.

The chain joins TRBV4-2 to TRBJ2-2, with D uncertain. The starting material was unstimulated CD4+ T cells sorted from spleen or lymph node cells, obtained before transplant. This TCR derives from a human donor who was the organ donor for an intestinal transplant. In nucleotides, the CDR3 is TGTGCCAGCAGCCAAGTATTGGGCAATCAAAACACCGGGGAGCTGTTTTTT. This codes for CASSQVLGNQNTGELFF.